This T cell receptor beta chain appears in the sequencing data of a study of blood T cell repertoires in COVID-19. This clone occurred many times. Germline values: CDR1 MNHNS, CDR2 SASEGT. V lost 1 base, J lost 4 bases, and 7 bases lay in between. The CDR3 totals 13 residues. Seattle patient enrollment occurred during active infection, with longitudinal follow-up thereafter. Repertoires were generated with immunoSEQ multiplex PCR, while TCRdb's copy carries only in-frame clones and drops some. The sample records fewer than 350,000 clones, 75% to 90% being singletons. V usage is TRBV6-1 and J usage is TRBJ1-2; D gene ambiguous. The clonotype was recovered from a woman between 70 and 85 years old with COVID-19, enrolled during active disease. Sequenced: peripheral blood. The CDR3: CASSEDLTYGYTF. The CDR3 DNA is TGTGCCAGCAGTGAAGACCTAACCTATGGCTACACCTTC.